The 17 T cell receptor beta chains in this list originate from one sample, sequenced in a study of blood T cells in healthy people across ages (dated by TCRdb to the mid-2010s). Library generation was performed with 5' RACE. Sequencing was performed on an Illumina HiSeq 2500. The second PCR ran for roughly 7 to 11 cycles and used a J-beta primer mix along with a sample-barcoded 5' primer. In-frame beta chains were kept once TCRdb had trimmed the public reads at Q25 with fastp and called clones with MiXCR. Each entry is one CDR3 protein sequence, shown with its most common DNA and genes. This sample is represented by 1,500,000 or so distinct CDR3 sequences; 59% of them were singletons. The top ten clonotypes cover over 5% of the sample. Sequenced: blood. These receptors all come from a man between 18 and 29 years old in good health.

V is TRBV20-1 and J is TRBJ2-5, with unresolved D. Gene TRBJ2-7 matches the end of the DNA better, so the J call may be wrong. Germline V gives CDR1 DFQATT, CDR2 SNEGSKA (reference sequence). This CDR3 is built from 12 residues. The DNA of the CDR3 is TGCAGTGCTAGAAGACAACACTGCGAGCAGTACTTC. It specifies CSARRQHCEQYF.

The chain links TRBV6-1 to TRBJ1-5; D ambiguous. Germline assignment: CDR1 MNHNS and CDR2 SASEGT. Trimming took off 11 bases at V and 4 bases at J, with 21 bases between the two ends. The CDR3 has 15 residues. The CDR3 bases are TGTGCCTCTTCGCCCGCTGGGCTCGGAAATCAGCCCCAGCATTTT. It encodes CASSPAGLGNQPQHF.

This sequence joins TRBV3-1 and TRBJ1-2; TRBD1 might be the D (5 bases). The CDR3 covers 13 residues. Germline V gene data show CDR1 as LGHDT and CDR2 as YNNKEL (reference sequence). Deletions cut 6 bases from V and 2 bases from J, with 10 bases between. The CDR3 DNA is TGTGCCAGCAGGGCGGGGCCCAACTATGGCTACACCTTC. Amino acid sequence: CASRAGPNYGYTF. The whole variable domain, filled in from reference TRBV3-1 and TRBJ1-2, reads DTAVSQTPKYLVTQMGNDKSIKCEQNLGHDTMYWYKQDSKKFLKIMFSYNNKELIINETVPNRFSPKSPDKAHLNLHINSLELGDSAVYFCASRAGPNYGYTFGSGTRLTVV.

The rearrangement joins TRBV6-1 to TRBJ2-2; 7 bases line up with TRBD2. V gave up 6 bases and J gave up 0 bases; unmatched junction bases: 16. There are 19 residues in the CDR3. CDR1 MNHNS and CDR2 SASEGT come from the germline V gene. The CDR3 bases are TGTGCCAGCAGGACCACCGGGGCGGGAGTTTCCGCGAACACCGGGGAGCTGTTTTTT. This sequence encodes CASRTTGAGVSANTGELFF.

The V gene is TRBV4-1, the J gene TRBJ1-1, with D hard to call. The germline V gene encodes CDR1 MGHRA and CDR2 YSYEKL. With 0 bases removed from V and 4 bases from J, the gap between germline ends came to 12 bases. The CDR3 contains 15 residues. CDR3 sequence reads: CASSQDSGWATEAFF. CDR3 coding DNA: TGCGCCAGCAGCCAAGATTCGGGTTGGGCCACTGAAGCTTTCTTT.

This rearrangement joins TRBV15 to TRBJ2-5, with D unresolved. Germline V gene sequence: CDR1 LNHNV, CDR2 YYDKDF (reference sequence). The CDR3 has 14 amino acids. The ends were cut back, 0 bases at V and 11 bases at J, with 16 bases in the middle. CDR3 protein: CATSRDLSDPGQYF. As DNA, the CDR3 is TGTGCCACCAGCAGAGATCTGTCAGATCCTGGGCAGTACTTC. The entire variable domain, with the rest obtained from reference TRBV15 and TRBJ2-5, is as follows: DAMVIQNPRYQVTQFGKPVTLSCSQTLNHNVMYWYQQKSSQAPKLLFHYYDKDFNNEADTPDNFQSRRPNTSFCFLDIRSPGLGDTAMYLCATSRDLSDPGQYFGPGTRLLVL.

The genes are TRBV28 and TRBJ2-3, with 8 bases fitting TRBD1. Germline V gene sequence: CDR1 MDHEN, CDR2 SYDVKM. V lost 5 bases to trimming and J lost 6 bases; unmatched junction nucleotides: 16. This CDR3 spans 17 amino acids. DNA of the CDR3: TGTGCCAGCAGTCCGACTACCTTGGGACAGGACACGGATACGCAGTATTTT. This translates into CASSPTTLGQDTDTQYF.

The rearrangement links TRBV29-1 to TRBJ2-2; the D is unclear. The CDR3 runs 12 residues. From germline, CDR1 is SQVTM and CDR2 ANQGSEA. Trimming shortened V by 4 bases and J by 5 bases, and 8 bases separated the two germline ends. The CDR3 coding sequence is TGCAGCGTTGGTTTGTTAACCGGGGAGCTGTTTTTT. Amino acid sequence: CSVGLLTGELFF.

The chain combines TRBV29-1 with TRBJ2-3; no clear D. CDR1 SQVTM and CDR2 ANQGSEA come from the germline V gene. V was shortened by 7 bases and J by 2 bases, with 10 bases between the two germline ends. This CDR3 contains 12 residues. The CDR3 here is CSARSFTDTQYF. The CDR3 region has the DNA TGCAGCGCCCGAAGCTTCACAGATACGCAGTATTTT.

The chain joins TRBV11-1 to TRBJ2-1; the match to TRBD2 covers 9 bases. Germline CDR1 SGHAT, CDR2 FQDESV (reference sequence). After removal of 2 bases from V and 8 bases from J, the junction contained 7 bases not matched to a gene. The CDR3 is 15 amino acids. The CDR3 loop is CASSLKLAGSYEQFF. CDR3 DNA: TGTGCCAGCAGCTTAAAGCTAGCGGGAAGCTATGAGCAGTTCTTC.

This clonotype was recorded a few times. The chain uses TRBV20-1 and TRBJ2-7; 7 bases fit TRBD1. CDR3 length: 12 amino acids. Per germline, CDR1 DFQATT and CDR2 SNEGSKA (reference sequence). After removal of 6 bases from V and 4 bases from J, the junction contained 6 bases not matched to a gene. The CDR3 spells CSAPTGLYEQYF. The CDR3 nucleotides are TGCAGTGCCCCGACAGGGCTTTACGAGCAGTACTTC.

The chain has TRBV12-3 or TRBV12-4 and TRBJ1-4; D is unclear. The CDR3 length is 16 residues. The V gene lost 6 bases and the J gene lost 7 bases, with 21 bases spanning the gap. As DNA, the CDR3 is TGTGCCAGCAGGCGGACGGTATTGCTGGCAGGTGAAAAACTGTTTTTT. Translation: CASRRTVLLAGEKLFF.

In this sample, this clonotype turned up a few times. The chain recombines TRBV24-1 with TRBJ1-1; 7 bases agree with TRBD1. The V gene's germline CDR1 is KGHDR and CDR2 SFDVKD. With 8 bases clipped from V and 5 bases from J, the junction kept 10 bases outside the gene matches. The CDR3 loop spans 14 amino acids. CDR3 region: CATTGEGAQTEAFF. DNA of the CDR3: TGTGCCACCACCGGGGAGGGGGCACAAACTGAAGCTTTCTTT.

The rearrangement links TRBV10-3 to TRBJ2-1; 12 bases match TRBD1. Germline V CDR1 and CDR2: ENHRY, SYGVKD. Trimming cost V 6 bases and J 10 bases; bases outside gene matches: 10. CDR3 length: 15 residues. CDR3 loop: CAISQGDRGPGEQFF. CDR3 coding DNA: TGTGCCATCAGCCAGGGGGACAGGGGGCCAGGAGAGCAGTTCTTC.

The chain has TRBV28 and TRBJ2-1; D may correspond to TRBD1 or TRBD2 (5 bases each). The germline V gene has CDR1 MDHEN and CDR2 SYDVKM. Trimming shortened V by 2 bases and J by 8 bases, and 16 bases separated the two germline ends. This CDR3 region has 15 residues. CDR3 in DNA: TGTGCCAGCAGTTTACAGGGACCCCAGCAAGATGAGCAGTTCTTC. Its translation is CASSLQGPQQDEQFF.

As for this clonotype: The junction differs from germline at one of its ends, possibly a read error. The genes are TRBV6-1 and TRBJ2-1; possible D gene TRBD2, 6 bases. CDR1 and CDR2 from the germline V gene are MNHNS and SASEGT. This CDR3 has 14 residues. CDR3 loop: CVSSESGPLNEQFF. The CDR3 coding sequence is TGTGTCAGCAGTGAAAGCGGGCCCCTCAATGAGCAGTTCTTC.

The CDR3 bases are TGTGCCAGCAGTCCCCGTGGGGGACTTCGCGAGCAGTACTTC. As protein: CASSPRGGLREQYF. V usage is TRBV27 and J usage is TRBJ2-7, with D possibly matching TRBD2 (6 bases). Germline V lookup: CDR1 MNHEY, CDR2 SMNVEV (reference sequence). The CDR3 has 14 amino acids. V was cut by 5 bases and J by 6 bases, with 17 bases left in between.